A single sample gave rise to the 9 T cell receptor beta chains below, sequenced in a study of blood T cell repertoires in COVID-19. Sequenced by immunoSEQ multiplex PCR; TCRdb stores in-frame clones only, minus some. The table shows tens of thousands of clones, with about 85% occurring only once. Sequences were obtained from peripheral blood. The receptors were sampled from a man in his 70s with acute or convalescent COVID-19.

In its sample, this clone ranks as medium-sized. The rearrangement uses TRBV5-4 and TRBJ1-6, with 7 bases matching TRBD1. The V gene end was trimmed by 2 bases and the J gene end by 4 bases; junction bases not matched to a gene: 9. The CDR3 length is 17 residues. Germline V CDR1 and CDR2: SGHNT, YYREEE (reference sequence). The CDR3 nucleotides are TGTGCCAGCAGCTTCTTGTATGGGGACAGTTATAATTCACCCCTCCACTTT. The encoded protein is CASSFLYGDSYNSPLHF.

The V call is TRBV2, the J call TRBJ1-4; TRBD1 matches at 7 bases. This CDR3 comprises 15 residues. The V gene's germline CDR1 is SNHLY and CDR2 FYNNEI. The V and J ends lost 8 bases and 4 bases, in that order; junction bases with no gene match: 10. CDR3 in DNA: TGTGCCAGCGACAGGGCATACTCTCATAATGAAAAACTGTTTTTT. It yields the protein CASDRAYSHNEKLFF.

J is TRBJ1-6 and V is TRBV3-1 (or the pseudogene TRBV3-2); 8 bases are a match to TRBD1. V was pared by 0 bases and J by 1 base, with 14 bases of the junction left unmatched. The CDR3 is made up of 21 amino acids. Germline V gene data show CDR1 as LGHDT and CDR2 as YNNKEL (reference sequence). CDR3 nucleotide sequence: TGTGCCAGCAGCCAAGACGGCGGAAGAACAGGGGGATGGTCCTATAATTCACCCCTCCACTTT. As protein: CASSQDGGRTGGWSYNSPLHF.

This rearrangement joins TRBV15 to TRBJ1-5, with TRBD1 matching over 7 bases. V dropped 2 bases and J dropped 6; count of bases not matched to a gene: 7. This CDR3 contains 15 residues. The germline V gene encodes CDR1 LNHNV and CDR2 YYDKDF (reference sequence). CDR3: CATSRQGGIGQPQHF. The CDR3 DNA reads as TGTGCCACCAGCAGACAGGGGGGTATAGGTCAGCCCCAGCATTTT.

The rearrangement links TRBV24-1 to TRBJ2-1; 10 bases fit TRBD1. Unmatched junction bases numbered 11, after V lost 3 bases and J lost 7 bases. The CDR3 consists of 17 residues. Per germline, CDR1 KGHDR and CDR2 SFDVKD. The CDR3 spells CATSDPSGTGDPNEQFF. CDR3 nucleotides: TGTGCCACCAGTGATCCCTCTGGGACAGGGGATCCGAATGAGCAGTTCTTC.

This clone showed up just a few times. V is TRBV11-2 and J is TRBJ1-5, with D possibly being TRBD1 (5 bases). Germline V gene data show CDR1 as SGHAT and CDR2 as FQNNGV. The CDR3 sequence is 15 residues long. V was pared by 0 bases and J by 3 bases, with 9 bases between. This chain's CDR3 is CASSLEAGYNQPQHF. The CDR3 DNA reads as TGTGCCAGCAGCTTAGAGGCAGGGTACAATCAGCCCCAGCATTTT.

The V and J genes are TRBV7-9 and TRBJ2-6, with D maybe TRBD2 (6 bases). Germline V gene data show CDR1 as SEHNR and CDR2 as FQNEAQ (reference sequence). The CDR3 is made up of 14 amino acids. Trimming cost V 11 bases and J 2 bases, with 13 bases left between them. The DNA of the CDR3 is TGTGCCCCCGGGGGATCGGCTGGGGCCAACGTCCTGACTTTC. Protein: CAPGGSAGANVLTF.

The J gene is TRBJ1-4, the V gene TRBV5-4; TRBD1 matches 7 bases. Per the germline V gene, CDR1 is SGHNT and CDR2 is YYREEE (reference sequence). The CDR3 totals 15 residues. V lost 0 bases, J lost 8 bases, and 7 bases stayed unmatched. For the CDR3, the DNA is TGTGCCAGCAGCTTGGGGGGGACAGAGCTAGAAAAACTGTTTTTT. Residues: CASSLGGTELEKLFF.

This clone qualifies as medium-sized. CDR3 coding DNA: TGTGCCAGCAGCTTAGGTCCCAGGGTGGGTCAGCCCCAGCATTTT. This codes for CASSLGPRVGQPQHF. The J gene is TRBJ1-5, the V gene TRBV7-2; D may be TRBD1 (5 bases). V lost 1 base to trimming and J lost 6 bases, with 13 bases between them. This CDR3 spans 15 amino acids. Germline CDR1 reads SGHTA; CDR2 reads FQGNSA.